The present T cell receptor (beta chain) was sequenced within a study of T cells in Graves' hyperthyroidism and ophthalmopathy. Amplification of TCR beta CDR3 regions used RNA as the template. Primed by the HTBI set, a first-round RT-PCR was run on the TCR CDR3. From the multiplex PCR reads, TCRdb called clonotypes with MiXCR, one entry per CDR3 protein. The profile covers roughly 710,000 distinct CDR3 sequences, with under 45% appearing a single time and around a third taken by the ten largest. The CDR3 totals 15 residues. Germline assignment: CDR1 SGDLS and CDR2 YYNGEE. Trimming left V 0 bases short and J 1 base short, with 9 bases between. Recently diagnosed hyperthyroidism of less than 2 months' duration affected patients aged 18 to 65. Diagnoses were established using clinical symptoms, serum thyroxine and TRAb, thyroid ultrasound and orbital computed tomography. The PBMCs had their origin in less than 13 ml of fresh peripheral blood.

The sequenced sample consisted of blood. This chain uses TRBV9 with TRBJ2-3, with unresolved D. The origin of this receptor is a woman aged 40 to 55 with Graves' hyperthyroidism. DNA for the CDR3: TGTGCCAGCAGCGTAGCCAGCGCGGGCACAGATACGCAGTATTTT. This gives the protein CASSVASAGTDTQYF.